These 32 T cell receptor beta chains were sequenced from one sample in a study of molecular identifiers for immune sequencing clone quantification. TCRdb reanalysed the PCR reads using MiXCR and keeps one entry per CDR3 protein. The sample shows some 680,000 distinct CDR3 sequences, about 25% of them seen only once. Sequencing was carried out using naive CD8+ T cells from blood, with Jurkat cell RNA spiked in. Indicated subset: FACS-sorted CD8+CD4-CCR7+CD45RA+ naive T cells. The source of these receptors is a human donor in good health. Some libraries in this study had Jurkat cell RNA spiked in.

This clonotype was seen only a few times. The chain employs TRBV27 and TRBJ2-7, with D possibly being TRBD1 (5 bases). In germline, CDR1 is MNHEY, CDR2 SMNVEV (reference sequence). The CDR3 covers 14 residues. The V gene lost 4 bases and the J gene lost 6 bases, with 16 bases spanning the gap. CDR3 sequence (DNA): TGTGCCAGCAGTTCCTTAGGGGCCCCGAGCGAGCAGTACTTC. This encodes CASSSLGAPSEQYF.

This clonotype was recorded a few times. V and J are TRBV27 and TRBJ2-5; TRBD2 aligns across 7 bases. This CDR3 is 15 amino acids long. Germline assignment: CDR1 MNHEY and CDR2 SMNVEV (reference sequence). Trimming removed 0 bases from V and 2 bases from J; junction bases left unmatched: 3. The CDR3 DNA reads TGTGCCAGCAGTTTATCCGGGGGGAGTCAAGAGACCCAGTACTTC. It yields the protein CASSLSGGSQETQYF.

Concerning this clonotype itself: One junction end does not reproduce the germline sequence, and a read error may be involved. The genes are TRBV18 and TRBJ2-7; D perhaps matches TRBD2 (7 bases). Germline lookup yields CDR1 KGHSH and CDR2 LQKENI. There are 15 residues in the CDR3. The CDR3 DNA sequence: TGTGCCAGCTCACCCCGGGGGGCGTTCTCCTACGAGCAGTCCTTC. Protein: CASSPRGAFSYEQSF. Complete variable domain (other parts from reference TRBV18 and TRBJ2-7): NAGVMQNPRHLVRRRGQEARLRCSPMKGHSHVYWYRQLPEEGLKFMVYLQKENIIDESGMPKERFSAEFPKEGPSILRIQQVVRGDSAAYFCASSPRGAFSYEQSFGPGTRLTVT.

The V and J genes are TRBV4-3 and TRBJ2-1, with D possibly TRBD1 on 7 matching bases. This CDR3 is 16 amino acids long. V was trimmed by 4 bases and J by 6 bases, leaving 19 bases between them. CDR1 and CDR2 (germline): LGHNA, YSLEER. CDR3 nucleotides: TGCGCCAGCAGCCCCATGGGGCAGGGGGGTATCAATGAGCAGTTCTTC. Protein product: CASSPMGQGGINEQFF.

For this clonotype: A much more abundant neighbour one base away suggests this may be a read error. The J gene is TRBJ2-3, the V gene TRBV4-2, with D hard to call. CDR3 length equals 16 residues. The germline V gene has CDR1 LGHNA and CDR2 YNFKEQ. CDR3 sequence reads: CASRQDRSLGTDTQYF. DNA of the CDR3: TGTGCCAGCAGACAAGATAGGAGTCTCGGAACAGATACGCAGTATTTT.

The table lists this clonotype with a few counts. The chain carries TRBV3-1 and TRBJ2-1; D not certain. The CDR3 is 12 residues long. Trimming removed 1 base from V and 12 bases from J, with 10 bases in between. Germline assignment: CDR1 LGHDT and CDR2 YNNKEL (reference sequence). DNA for the CDR3: TGTGCCAGCAGCCAAGGGGCCGCCGGGCAGTTCTTC. It specifies CASSQGAAGQFF.

The chain joins TRBV6-5 to TRBJ2-5; unclear D gene. Germline-derived CDR1 and CDR2 are MNHEY and SVGAGI. The CDR3 sequence is 15 residues long. The V end was cut by 0 bases, the J end by 5 bases, with 13 bases between. CDR3 nucleotides: TGTGCCAGCAGTTACTCGCAGCTTCCTCGGGAGACCCAGTACTTC. Translated: CASSYSQLPRETQYF.

This clonotype was detected a few times. The genes are TRBV6-5 and TRBJ2-1; 9 nucleotides line up with TRBD1. Germline values: CDR1 MNHEY, CDR2 SVGAGI. The trim removed 11 bases at V and 5 bases at J, leaving 7 bases unmatched. CDR3 length: 13 residues. CDR3 in amino acids: CASTGGYHNEQFF. The DNA of the CDR3 is TGTGCCTCAACAGGGGGCTACCACAATGAGCAGTTCTTC.

A few counts support this clonotype. The CDR3 nucleotides read TGTGCCAGCAGGACGGAATATAGCAATCAGCCCCAGCATTTT. It is translated as CASRTEYSNQPQHF. The chain uses TRBV19 and TRBJ1-5; D gene uncertain. Deletions cut 9 bases from V and 0 bases from J, with 12 bases between. The CDR3 length is 14 residues. In germline, CDR1 is LNHDA, CDR2 SQIVND (reference sequence).

A few counts support this clonotype. The chain links TRBV7-3 to TRBJ2-3, with D perhaps TRBD1 (5 bases). The CDR3 is 16 amino acids. Trimming removed 5 bases from V and 3 bases from J, with 18 bases in between. From germline, CDR1 is SGHTA and CDR2 FQGTGA. CDR3 in amino acids: CASSPVSQGRTDTQYF. CDR3 DNA sequence: TGTGCCAGCAGCCCCGTTTCGCAGGGCAGGACAGATACGCAGTATTTT.

The V call is TRBV21-1, the J call TRBJ1-4. TRBV21-1 corresponds to a pseudogene. The CDR3 totals 16 residues. CDR3 in DNA: TGTGCCAGCAGCAAACGGAAGGCAGCAACTAATGAAAAACTGTTTTTT. This encodes CASSKRKAATNEKLFF.

The rearrangement links TRBV2 to TRBJ2-7; D gene uncertain. The CDR3 spans 13 residues. Per germline, CDR1 SNHLY and CDR2 FYNNEI. V was clipped by 10 bases and J by 5 bases, with 18 bases between them. The CDR3 nucleotides are TGTGCCAACAGAGACCCCCCCGCTGACGAGCAGTACTTC. Translating gives CANRDPPADEQYF.

The rearrangement uses TRBV20-1 and TRBJ1-2; tentatively, D is TRBD1 (6 bases). CDR3 length: 13 residues. With 1 base removed from V and 3 bases from J, the gap between germline ends came to 9 bases. Germline V gene lookup returns CDR1 DFQATT and CDR2 SNEGSKA (reference sequence). CDR3 in DNA: TGCAGTGCTAGAGCAGGGGATGACTATGGCTACACCTTC. Protein sequence: CSARAGDDYGYTF.

As concerns this clonotype: It may be a read error: a sequence one base away is much more abundant. The chain has TRBV20-1 and TRBJ2-7; D is unclear. This CDR3 is built from 11 residues. V was cut by 3 bases and J by 4 bases, with 7 bases left in between. The germline V gene has CDR1 DFQATT and CDR2 SNEGSKA (reference sequence). The CDR3: CSASSEYEQYF. In DNA, the CDR3 is TGCAGTGCTAGCTCGGAGTACGAGCAGTACTTC.

This clonotype occurred many times. V usage is TRBV7-2 and J usage is TRBJ1-1; D call uncertain. The germline V gene encodes CDR1 SGHTA and CDR2 FQGNSA. V lost 2 bases, J lost 5 bases, and 9 bases lay in between. The CDR3 consists of 13 residues. The CDR3 sequence is CASSLWAGTEAFF. In DNA, the CDR3 is TGTGCCAGCAGCTTATGGGCGGGGACTGAAGCTTTCTTT.

There are many counts of this clonotype. This chain connects TRBV4-3 to TRBJ1-1; D remains ambiguous. Per germline, CDR1 LGHNA and CDR2 YSLEER. Trimming left V 4 bases short and J 3 bases short, with 12 bases between. CDR3 length: 14 amino acids. CDR3 nucleotides: TGCGCCAGCAGCCGAGGACTGGTGGACACTGAAGCTTTCTTT. Translation gives CASSRGLVDTEAFF.

Worth noting for this clonotype: This may stem from a read error, because a much larger clone lies one nucleotide away. The chain uses TRBV6-1 and TRBJ1-5; TRBD1 might be the D (5 bases). Germline lookup yields CDR1 MNHNS and CDR2 SASEGT. CDR3 length: 15 residues. CDR3 residues: CTSSPGLYSNQPQHF. CDR3 nucleotide sequence: TGTACCAGCAGTCCGGGACTATATAGCAATCAGCCCCAGCATTTT.

This clonotype was seen many times. This chain connects TRBV27 to TRBJ2-5; D unclear. The length of the CDR3 is 14 residues. Germline values: CDR1 MNHEY, CDR2 SMNVEV (reference sequence). V was pared by 5 bases and J by 6 bases, with 16 bases between. Here the CDR3 DNA reads TGTGCCAGCAGTGCATCCTTAGGCCCGAAGACCCAGTACTTC. Translated: CASSASLGPKTQYF.

This clonotype came up once. This may arise from a read error, as a much more abundant clone is one base away. The chain joins TRBV7-2 to TRBJ2-5; 13 bases line up with TRBD2. The V gene's germline CDR1 is SGHTA and CDR2 FQGNSA. The V segment lost 4 bases and the J segment 9 bases; nucleotides outside the gene matches: 11. The CDR3 spans 16 residues. The CDR3 loop reads CASSSTSGRAGEPQYF. In DNA, the CDR3 is TGTGCCAGCAGCTCCACTAGCGGGAGGGCCGGTGAGCCCCAGTACTTC.

This clonotype showed up many times. The V and J genes are TRBV6-5 and TRBJ2-3; TRBD2 aligns across 12 bases. The germline gives CDR1 MNHEY, CDR2 SVGAGI. The ends lost 4 bases at V and 1 base at J; junction bases unmatched: 12. The CDR3 consists of 19 residues. The CDR3 reads CASSWFPSGGASGTDTQYF. CDR3 sequence (DNA): TGTGCCAGCAGTTGGTTCCCTAGCGGGGGGGCGAGCGGCACAGATACGCAGTATTTT.

The chain employs TRBV4-3 and TRBJ2-7; tentatively, D is TRBD1 (5 bases). Trimming stripped 0 bases from V and 2 bases from J, with 17 bases between. In germline, CDR1 is LGHNA, CDR2 YSLEER. The CDR3 loop spans 17 amino acids. CDR3 DNA sequence: TGCGCCAGCAGCCAAGACTTGTCGAGGATAGGGGCCTACGAGCAGTACTTC. Translation: CASSQDLSRIGAYEQYF.

This clonotype was seen once. This sequence may be a read error, since a much larger clone differs from it by one base. This rearrangement joins TRBV2 to TRBJ2-3; D not resolved. CDR3 length: 13 amino acids. From germline, CDR1 is SNHLY and CDR2 FYNNEI. V was trimmed by 7 bases and J by 0 bases, leaving 8 bases between them. The chain's CDR3 is CASTPASTDTQYF. The CDR3 coding sequence is TGTGCCAGCACCCCTGCGAGCACAGATACGCAGTATTTT. The variable domain in full, completed from reference TRBV2 and TRBJ2-3, reads EPEVTQTPSHQVTQMGQEVILRCVPISNHLYFYWYRQILGQKVEFLVSFYNNEISEKSEIFDDQFSVERPDGSNFTLKIRSTKLEDSAMYFCASTPASTDTQYFGPGTRLTVL.

As for this clonotype: A junction end diverges from the germline sequence, so it may reflect a read error. The V and J genes are TRBV5-3 and TRBJ2-1, with TRBD1 as a possible D gene (6 bases). TRBV5-3 is an open reading frame, and its role is uncertain. The CDR3 is 15 amino acids. For the CDR3, the DNA is TGTGCCAGCAGCTTCCCTCAGGGGCTTAACAATGAGCAGTTCTTC. Amino acids: CASSFPQGLNNEQFF.

The chain employs TRBV7-9 and TRBJ2-1, with 11 bases matching TRBD2. V shed 5 bases, J shed 7 bases, and the junction held 13 bases outside the gene matches. Germline CDR1 is SEHNR and CDR2 is FQNEAQ (reference sequence). The CDR3 covers 17 residues. The CDR3 loop reads CASSGGPSGGLLNEQFF. CDR3 DNA: TGTGCCAGCAGCGGGGGGCCTAGCGGGGGGCTATTAAATGAGCAGTTCTTC.

This clonotype has at least ten counts. This rearrangement joins TRBV4-3 to TRBJ1-2, with TRBD1 matching over 7 bases. The length of the CDR3 is 14 residues. V lost 3 bases to trimming and J lost 8 bases; unmatched junction nucleotides: 9. Germline-derived CDR1 and CDR2 are LGHNA and YSLEER. CDR3: CASSHITGVDGYTF. CDR3 coding DNA: TGCGCCAGCAGCCACATAACAGGGGTCGACGGCTACACCTTC.

With regard to this clonotype: No conserved phenylalanine or tryptophan ends this CDR3, so it is likely a read error. The chain combines TRBV15 with TRBJ2-5; D is perhaps TRBD2 (6 bases). The germline V gene has CDR1 LNHNV and CDR2 YYDKDF (reference sequence). This CDR3 has 16 residues. Trimming removed 8 bases at V and 5 bases at J, with 24 bases between. The CDR3 DNA is TGTGCCACCCCTCGTCCTCGCGGGGCGTTGATGGAGACCCAGTACTCC. Its translation: CATPRPRGALMETQYS.

The count of this clonotype is one. The J gene is TRBJ2-7, the V gene TRBV7-9; D possibly uses TRBD1 or TRBD2 (5 bases each). With 10 bases removed from V and 5 bases from J, the gap between germline ends came to 18 bases. The CDR3 loop spans 13 amino acids. Germline CDR1 reads SEHNR; CDR2 reads FQNEAQ (reference sequence). The CDR3 nucleotides are TGTGCCATCCGTTTATCGGGACCCCACGAGCAGTACTTC. It is translated as CAIRLSGPHEQYF.

Note on this clonotype: Being one base from a much bigger clone, this may be a read error. The chain recombines TRBV7-8 with TRBJ1-5, with no clear D. Germline-derived CDR1 and CDR2 are SGHVS and FQNEAQ. The CDR3 runs to 13 residues. In DNA, the CDR3 is TGTGCCAGCAGCTCCAGCATCAATCAGCCCCAGCGTTTT. Translated: CASSSSINQPQRF.

This clonotype was recorded at least ten times. V gene TRBV12-3 or TRBV12-4 combines with J gene TRBJ1-5, with D perhaps TRBD1 (5 bases). The CDR3 loop spans 14 amino acids. V lost 7 bases, J lost 2 bases, and 12 bases lay in between. CDR3 nucleotides: TGTGCCAGCACCCAAACAGGAGGCAATCAGCCCCAGCATTTT. It specifies CASTQTGGNQPQHF.

A word on this clonotype: Given a much more abundant clone one base away, this may be a read error. The gene calls are TRBV4-3 and TRBJ2-7; 8 nucleotides agree with TRBD1. The CDR3 totals 14 residues. Germline lookup yields CDR1 LGHNA and CDR2 YSLEER. CDR3 residues: CAGSQGQGPYEQYF. CDR3 DNA: TGCGCCGGCAGCCAAGGACAGGGACCCTACGAGCAGTACTTC.

This clonotype was recorded many times. V is TRBV7-9 and J is TRBJ1-3; D remains ambiguous. Trimming removed 8 bases from V and 0 bases from J, with 8 bases in between. The CDR3 sequence is 13 residues long. Germline lookup yields CDR1 SEHNR and CDR2 FQNEAQ (reference sequence). Here the CDR3 reads CASEQNSGNTIYF. The DNA for the CDR3 is TGTGCCAGCGAACAAAACTCTGGAAACACCATATATTTT.

A remark on this clonotype: No conserved phenylalanine or tryptophan ends this CDR3, so it is likely a read error. The chain employs TRBV4-3 and TRBJ2-1; D gene unclear. Germline values: CDR1 LGHNA, CDR2 YSLEER. The CDR3 is made up of 16 amino acids. The V and J ends lost 0 bases and 3 bases respectively, with 12 bases between them. CDR3 DNA: TGCGCCAGCAGCCAAGATGAGCGACCGCACTACAATGAGCAGTTCGTC. This sequence encodes CASSQDERPHYNEQFV.